The present entry profiles one T cell receptor (beta chain) with its context. The antigen remains unidentified. The sample belongs to a study of Graves' ophthalmopathy and Graves' hyperthyroidism. CDR3 regions of TCR beta were amplified from RNA transcripts. First-round RT-PCR used HTBI primers; second-round multiplex PCR followed. TCRdb reprocessed the multiplex PCR reads with MiXCR, giving one entry per CDR3 protein. Altogether approximately 540,000 distinct CDR3 sequences are present, just under 40% being singletons, with the ten largest covering about 4.6%. People with hyperthyroidism were aged 18 to 65 and newly diagnosed, under 2 months' duration. The CDR3 runs 17 residues. J lost 3 bases, V lost 1 base, and 5 bases had no gene match. Per germline, CDR1 SGHDT and CDR2 YYEEEE. The study's findings and limits: Blood was where most expanded thyroid clonotypes above 0.001 frequency also turned up.

This receptor was taken from an adult man with Graves' hyperthyroidism. The chain is built from TRBV5-6 and TRBJ2-2; TRBD2 matches at 11 bases. Sequencing used peripheral blood or thyroid tissue (not recorded which). CDR3 loop: CASSLRKLAGDTGELFF. CDR3 coding DNA: TGTGCCAGCAGCTTGAGGAAACTAGCGGGGGACACCGGGGAGCTGTTTTTT.